Given below is one T cell receptor beta chain in context. Its specificity is unknown. In the same sample, other DNA sequences code for this CDR3. The data were taken from a study of shared clonotypes between healthy human individuals. The method was immunoSEQ multiplex PCR; TCRdb's version includes in-frame clones alone and lacks a portion of them. The data contain fewer than 3 million clones, around 92% of them seen just once; the ten biggest clones take up around 0.4%. V gave up 3 bases and J gave up 1 base; unmatched junction bases: 2. The CDR3 covers 15 residues. Per the germline V gene, CDR1 is LNHDA and CDR2 is SQIVND (reference sequence). Study-wide findings and caveats: Estimated richness values were generally larger in naive subsets than in memory subsets.

Caucasian adults residing in Nashville, Tennessee made up all the donors. The sample taken for sequencing was naive CD4+ T cells from PBMCs. Subset indicated: CD45RA+ positively selected. The chain links TRBV19 to TRBJ2-7, with 11 bases aligning to TRBD2. The clonotype comes from a man younger than 30 in good health. Some clones in this sample may be carry-over from other donors' samples. In DNA form, the CDR3 reads TGTGCCAGTAGTATTCTAGCGGGAGGATCCTACGAGCAGTACTTC. Translated: CASSILAGGSYEQYF.